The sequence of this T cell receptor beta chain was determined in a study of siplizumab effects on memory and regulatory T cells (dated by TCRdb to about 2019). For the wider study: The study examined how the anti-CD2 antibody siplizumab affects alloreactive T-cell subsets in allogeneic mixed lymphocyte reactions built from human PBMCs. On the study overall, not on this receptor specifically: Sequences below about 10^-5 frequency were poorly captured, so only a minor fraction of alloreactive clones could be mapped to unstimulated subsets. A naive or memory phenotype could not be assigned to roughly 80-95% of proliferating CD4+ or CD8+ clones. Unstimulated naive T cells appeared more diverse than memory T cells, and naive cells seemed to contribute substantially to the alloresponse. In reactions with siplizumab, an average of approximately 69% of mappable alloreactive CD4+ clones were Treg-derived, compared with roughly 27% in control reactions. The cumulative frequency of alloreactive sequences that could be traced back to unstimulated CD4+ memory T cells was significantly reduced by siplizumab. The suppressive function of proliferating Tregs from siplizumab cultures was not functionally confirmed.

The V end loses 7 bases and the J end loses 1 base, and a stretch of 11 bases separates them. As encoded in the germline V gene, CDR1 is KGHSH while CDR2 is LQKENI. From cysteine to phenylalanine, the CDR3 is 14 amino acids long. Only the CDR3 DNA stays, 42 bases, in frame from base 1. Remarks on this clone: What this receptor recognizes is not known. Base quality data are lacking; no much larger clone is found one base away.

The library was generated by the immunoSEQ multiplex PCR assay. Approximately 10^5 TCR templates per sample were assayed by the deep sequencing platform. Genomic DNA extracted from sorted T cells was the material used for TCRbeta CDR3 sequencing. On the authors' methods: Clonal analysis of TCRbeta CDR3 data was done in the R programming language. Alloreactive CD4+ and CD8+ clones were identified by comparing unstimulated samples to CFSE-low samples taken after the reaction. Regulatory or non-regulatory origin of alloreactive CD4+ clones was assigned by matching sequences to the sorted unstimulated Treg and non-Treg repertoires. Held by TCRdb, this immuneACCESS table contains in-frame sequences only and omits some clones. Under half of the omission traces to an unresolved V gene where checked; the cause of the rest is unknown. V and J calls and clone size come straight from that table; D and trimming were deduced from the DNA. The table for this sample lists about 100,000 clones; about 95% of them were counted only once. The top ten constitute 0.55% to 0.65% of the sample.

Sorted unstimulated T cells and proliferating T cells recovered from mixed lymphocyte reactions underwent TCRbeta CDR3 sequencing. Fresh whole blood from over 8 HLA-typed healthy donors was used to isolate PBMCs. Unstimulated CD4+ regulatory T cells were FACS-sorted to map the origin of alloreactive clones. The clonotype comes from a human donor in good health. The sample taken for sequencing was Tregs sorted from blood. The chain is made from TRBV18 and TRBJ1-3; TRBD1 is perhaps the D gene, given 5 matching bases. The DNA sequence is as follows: TGTGCCAGCTTAGAGGGACTATCTGGAAACACCATATATTTT. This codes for CASLEGLSGNTIYF.